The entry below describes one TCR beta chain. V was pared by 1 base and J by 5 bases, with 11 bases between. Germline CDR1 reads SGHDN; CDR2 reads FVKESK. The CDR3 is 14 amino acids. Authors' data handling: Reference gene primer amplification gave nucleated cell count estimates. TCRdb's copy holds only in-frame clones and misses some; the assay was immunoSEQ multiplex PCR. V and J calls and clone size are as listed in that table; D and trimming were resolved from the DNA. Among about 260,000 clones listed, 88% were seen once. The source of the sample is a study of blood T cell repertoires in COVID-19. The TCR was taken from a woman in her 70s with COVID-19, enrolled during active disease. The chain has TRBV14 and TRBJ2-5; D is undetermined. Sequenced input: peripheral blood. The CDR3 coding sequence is TGTGCCAGCAGCCAAGGCGGTAGCTGGGAGACCCAGTACTTC. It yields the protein CASSQGGSWETQYF.